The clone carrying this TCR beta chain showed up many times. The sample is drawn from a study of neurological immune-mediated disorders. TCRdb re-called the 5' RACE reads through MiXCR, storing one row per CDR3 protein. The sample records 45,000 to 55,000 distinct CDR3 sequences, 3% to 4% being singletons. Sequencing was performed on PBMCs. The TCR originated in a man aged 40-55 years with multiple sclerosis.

The CDR3 DNA reads TGTGCCATCAGGGCAGGAGGCGAAAAACTGTTTTTT. This translates into CAIRAGGEKLFF. The V gene is TRBV10-3, the J gene TRBJ1-4; D ambiguous. CDR3 length equals 12 residues. V lost 6 bases, J lost 8 bases, and 10 bases lay in between. Per the germline V gene, CDR1 is ENHRY and CDR2 is SYGVKD.